This entry concerns a single T cell receptor beta chain. What it binds is unknown. The CDR3 sequence is 14 residues long. Trimming took 4 bases from V and 1 from J, leaving 10 bases between them. CDR1 is SGHTA, CDR2 FQGNSA, per germline. The sample belongs to a study of T cells after yellow fever vaccination. Template switching with 5'RACE generated the TCR cDNA and added a universal primer site and UMIs. TCRdb re-called the 5' RACE reads through MiXCR, storing one row per CDR3 protein. The sample lists hundreds of thousands of distinct CDR3 sequences; around 12% were seen once. Broader study findings: Clonotypes appearing in both CD4 and CD8 compartments existed, and their share was small. Most clones from primary vaccination were detected again post-booster (96% CD4, approximately 90% CD8).

The source was CD4+ T cells sorted from PBMCs, collected 15 days after the yellow fever booster vaccination. The V call is TRBV7-2, the J call TRBJ2-5; maybe TRBD2 (6 bases). The source is a man aged 18 to 30 who received the YFV17D yellow fever vaccine. CDR3 nucleotides: TGTGCCAGCAGCTCGGGGGAGTTCCAAGAGACCCAGTACTTC. Translated, it gives CASSSGEFQETQYF.